This record concerns one TCR beta chain sequence. Its cognate antigen has yet to be identified. A roughly 2.5 ml peripheral blood sample was drawn into PAXgene tubes per donor and stored at -80°C. Without T cell sorting, total RNA was isolated from whole blood using the PAXgene blood miRNA kit on an automated QIAcube. Peripheral blood from monozygotic twin pairs who were concordant or discordant for inflammatory bowel disease underwent deep TCRalpha and TCRbeta repertoire profiling using unique molecular barcoding. For every twin pair, smoking habits were documented, and each individual was categorised as a current, former or never smoker. These data originate in a study of monozygotic twins with inflammatory bowel disease (dated by TCRdb to 2018 to 2020). About the investigation overall: The complete study included roughly 30 monozygotic twin pairs: 19 IBD-discordant Danish pairs and nine German pairs, of which four were IBD-concordant and five were IBD-discordant. Within discordant pairs, disease-associated traits were sought mainly by comparing IBD patients with their genetically identical healthy co-twins. Each individual had, on average, about 151 000 unique TCRalpha sequences and 181 000 unique TCRbeta sequences available for analysis. On the study overall, not on this receptor specifically: Background noise and inter-individual variability may have been introduced into the repertoires by the differing immunosuppressive treatments among patients. The analysis was unable to tell different T cell subtypes apart. Repertoire similarity did not differ between concordant and discordant twins, which could be due to limited statistical power. A decrease in TCRbeta repertoire diversity, as measured by inverse Simpson index, was observed in IBD patients compared with their healthy co-twins. IBD patients shared fewer clonotypes with other individuals than healthy twins did, most markedly in patients showing signs of disease activity. The results gave no support for a single strong signal or clonotype linked to IBD.

CDR3 length: 15 amino acids, cysteine to phenylalanine. No DNA appears here. CDR1 and CDR2, looked up from the germline V gene, are SGHDT and YYEEEE. Library preparation employed 5' RACE. Preparation of each TCR library used approximately 3.5 ug of total RNA. For each sample, cDNA was synthesized in eight separate reactions using SMARTScribe reverse transcriptase. During cDNA synthesis, template switching introduced unique molecular identifiers that contained a 6-nucleotide sample barcode. TCRalpha and TCRbeta cDNA was amplified in two nested PCRs of around 15 and 9 cycles, and bead purification was carried out after each PCR. Before amplification, the cDNA was both treated with uracil DNA-glycosylase and purified with the QIAquick PCR purification kit. The second PCR was the step at which Illumina TruSeq-compatible adapters and sample-specific barcodes were added. TapeStation and Qubit were used to check library quality and concentration, and 4 to 6 ng of each library was pooled. Sequencing of the pooled libraries was done on an Illumina HiSeq2500 single-index Rapid Run using custom sequencing primers and 2 x 100 bp reads. The authors' analysis ran thus. MiGEC version 1.2.6 was used for UMI-based consensus assembly, which corrected PCR and sequencing errors. V(D)J alignment, clonotype assembly and CDR3 extraction were performed with MiXCR version 2.1.1. To normalise gene usage, clonotype sharing and MAIT/NKT TCR abundance, the analysis used the top 1000, 10 000 and 20 000 clonotypes per sample. After downsampling to 27 000 UMIs, diversity was calculated as the inverse Simpson index using the vegan R package. Statistical testing used paired Mann-Whitney U tests on the discordant twin pairs and applied Benjamini-Hochberg correction for multiple testing. TCRdb reprocessed the reads into one record per CDR3 protein sequence, lacking DNA. None of the V and J calls come from the authors' own analysis; TCRdb made them. This sample's records show 310,000 or so distinct CDR3 sequences. 2% to 2.5% of the sample is held by the ten biggest clonotypes.

The TCR comes from a human donor with ulcerative colitis or Crohn's disease, or a healthy co-twin of an affected twin (not recorded which). Sequencing input: blood. The rearrangement joined TRBV5-6 to TRBJ1-2; TCRdb proposes TRBD1, but this gene call is untestable without DNA. CDR3 sequence: CASSLAGGGDYGYTF.